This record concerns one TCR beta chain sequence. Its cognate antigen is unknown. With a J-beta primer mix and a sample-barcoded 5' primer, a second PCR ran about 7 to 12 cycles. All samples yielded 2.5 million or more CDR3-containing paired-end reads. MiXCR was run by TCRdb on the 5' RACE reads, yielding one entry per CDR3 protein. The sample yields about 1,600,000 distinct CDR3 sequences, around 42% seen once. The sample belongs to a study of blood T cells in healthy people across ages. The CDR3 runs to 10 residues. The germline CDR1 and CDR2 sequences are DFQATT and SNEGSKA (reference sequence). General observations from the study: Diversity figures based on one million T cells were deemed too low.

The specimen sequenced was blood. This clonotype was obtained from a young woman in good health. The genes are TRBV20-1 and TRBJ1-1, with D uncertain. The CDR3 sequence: CTHSDTEAFF. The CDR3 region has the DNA TGCACCCACTCGGACACTGAAGCTTTCTTT.